This T cell receptor (beta chain) was identified in a study of cytomegalovirus exposure and HLA in healthy donors. This clone was recorded only once. The CDR3 has 13 amino acids. Germline V gene sequence: CDR1 LNHDA, CDR2 SQIVND (reference sequence). V lost 6 bases, J lost 0 bases, and 8 bases lay in between. PCR employed 60 Vbeta and 13 Jbeta primers. TCRdb's table, derived via immunoSEQ multiplex PCR, lists solely in-frame clones and lacks some. The table shows 150,000 to 200,000 clones, with around 75% occurring only once. The TCR was taken from a woman aged 50 to 60 in good health and CMV-seronegative. The sequenced sample was PBMCs. This chain joins TRBV19 and TRBJ1-1, with D possibly matching TRBD1 (5 bases). CDR3 nucleotide sequence: TGTGCCAGTAGGGGGCGGTTGAACACTGAAGCTTTCTTT. Protein: CASRGRLNTEAFF.